This TCR beta chain was documented in a study of control samples from healthy donors and cancer patients. The V and J ends lost 2 bases and 6 bases, in that order; junction bases with no gene match: 18. This CDR3 has 19 amino acids. The V gene's germline CDR1 is SGHRS and CDR2 YFSETQ. Repertoires were generated with immunoSEQ multiplex PCR, while TCRdb's copy carries only in-frame clones and drops some. The repertoire holds about 130,000 clones, with about 90% as singletons. The J gene is TRBJ2-5, the V gene TRBV5-1, with TRBD2 matching over 11 bases. What was sequenced was blood. This sequence was found in a woman in her fifties or sixties in good health. CDR3 residues: CASSLGGTTSGGSGKTQYF. In nucleotides, the CDR3 is TGCGCCAGCAGCTTAGGAGGGACAACTAGCGGGGGCTCGGGGAAGACCCAGTACTTC.